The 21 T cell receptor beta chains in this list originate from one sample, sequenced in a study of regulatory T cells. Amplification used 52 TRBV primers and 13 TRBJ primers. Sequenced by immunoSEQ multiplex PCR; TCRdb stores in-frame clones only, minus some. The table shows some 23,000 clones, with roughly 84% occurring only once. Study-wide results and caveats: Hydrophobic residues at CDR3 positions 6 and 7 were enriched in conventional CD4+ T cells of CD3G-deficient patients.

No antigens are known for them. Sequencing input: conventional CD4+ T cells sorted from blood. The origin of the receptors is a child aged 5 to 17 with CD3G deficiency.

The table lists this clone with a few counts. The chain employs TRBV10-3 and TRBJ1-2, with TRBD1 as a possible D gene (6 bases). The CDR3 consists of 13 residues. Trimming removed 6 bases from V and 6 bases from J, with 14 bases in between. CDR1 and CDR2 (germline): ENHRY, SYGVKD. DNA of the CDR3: TGTGCCATCAGATCTACAGGGACCGATGGCTACACCTTC. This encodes CAIRSTGTDGYTF.

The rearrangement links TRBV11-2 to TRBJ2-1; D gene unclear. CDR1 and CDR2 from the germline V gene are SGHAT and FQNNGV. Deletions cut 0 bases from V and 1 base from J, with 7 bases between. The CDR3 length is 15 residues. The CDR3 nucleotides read TGTGCCAGCAGCTTAGATAGTCCATCCTACAATGAGCAGTTCTTC. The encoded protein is CASSLDSPSYNEQFF.

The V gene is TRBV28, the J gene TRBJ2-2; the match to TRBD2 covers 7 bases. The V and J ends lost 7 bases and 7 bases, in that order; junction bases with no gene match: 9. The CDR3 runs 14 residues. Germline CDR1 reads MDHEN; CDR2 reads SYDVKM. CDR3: CASNGGNRVGELFF. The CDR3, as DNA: TGTGCCAGCAACGGGGGGAATCGGGTCGGGGAGCTGTTTTTT.

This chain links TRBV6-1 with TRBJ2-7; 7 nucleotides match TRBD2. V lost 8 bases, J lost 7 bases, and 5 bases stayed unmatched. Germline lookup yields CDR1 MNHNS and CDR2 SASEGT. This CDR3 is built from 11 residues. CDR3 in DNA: TGTGCCAGCGGGGAGGGCTGGGAGCAGTACTTC. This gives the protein CASGEGWEQYF.

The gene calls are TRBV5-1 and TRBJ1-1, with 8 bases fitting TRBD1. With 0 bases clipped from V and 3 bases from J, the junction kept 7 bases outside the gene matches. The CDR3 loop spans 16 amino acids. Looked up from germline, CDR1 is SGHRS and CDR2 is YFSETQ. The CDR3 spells CASSLVPGGAYTEAFF. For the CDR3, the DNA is TGCGCCAGCAGCTTGGTCCCAGGGGGCGCGTACACTGAAGCTTTCTTT.

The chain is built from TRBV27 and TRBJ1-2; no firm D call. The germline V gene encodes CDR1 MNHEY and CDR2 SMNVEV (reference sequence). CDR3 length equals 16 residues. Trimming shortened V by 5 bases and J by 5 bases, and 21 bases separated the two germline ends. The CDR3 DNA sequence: TGTGCCAGCAGTCCCTCCGCCAGCACACGTTGGTATGGCTACACCTTC. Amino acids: CASSPSASTRWYGYTF.

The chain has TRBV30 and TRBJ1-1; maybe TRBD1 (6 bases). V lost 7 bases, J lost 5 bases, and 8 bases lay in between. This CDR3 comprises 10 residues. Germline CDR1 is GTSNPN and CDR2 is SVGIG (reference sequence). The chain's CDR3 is CAFGQTEAFF. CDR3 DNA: TGTGCCTTTGGACAGACTGAAGCTTTCTTT.

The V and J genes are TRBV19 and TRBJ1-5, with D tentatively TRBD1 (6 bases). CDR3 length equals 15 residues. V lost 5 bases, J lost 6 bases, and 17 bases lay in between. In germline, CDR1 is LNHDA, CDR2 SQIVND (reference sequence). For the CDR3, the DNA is TGTGCCAGTAGTCGACAGGCCCACCCAGGTCAGCCCCAGCATTTT. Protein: CASSRQAHPGQPQHF.

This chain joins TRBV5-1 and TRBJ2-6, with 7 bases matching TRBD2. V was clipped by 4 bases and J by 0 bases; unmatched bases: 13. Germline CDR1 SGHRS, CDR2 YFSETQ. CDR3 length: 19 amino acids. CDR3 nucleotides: TGCGCCAGCAGCCCAGCCTCGACTAGCTTTTACTCTGGGGCCAACGTCCTGACTTTC. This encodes CASSPASTSFYSGANVLTF.

The CDR3 DNA is TGTGCCAGCAGGAGGACAGGTTATTATCAGCCCCAGCATTTT. This gives the protein CASRRTGYYQPQHF. The rearrangement links TRBV6-1 to TRBJ1-5; 7 bases fit TRBD1. This CDR3 has 14 residues. Trimming cost V 6 bases and J 5 bases; bases outside gene matches: 7. Germline V gene sequence: CDR1 MNHNS, CDR2 SASEGT.

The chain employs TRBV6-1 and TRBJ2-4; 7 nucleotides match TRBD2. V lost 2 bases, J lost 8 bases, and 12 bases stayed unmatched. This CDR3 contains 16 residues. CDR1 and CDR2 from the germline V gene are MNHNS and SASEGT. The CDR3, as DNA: TGTGCCAGCAGTGAATCGTGGGGCGGGAGAGTAGACATTCAGTACTTC. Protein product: CASSESWGGRVDIQYF.

The CDR3 nucleotides are TGTGCCAGCAGCTTAGCTTCTATCTCTGGAAACACCATATATTTT. This encodes CASSLASISGNTIYF. The V gene is TRBV11-2, the J gene TRBJ1-3; no clear D gene. Germline CDR1 and CDR2: SGHAT and FQNNGV. The CDR3 consists of 15 residues. The V end was cut by 1 base, the J end by 0 bases, with 7 bases between.

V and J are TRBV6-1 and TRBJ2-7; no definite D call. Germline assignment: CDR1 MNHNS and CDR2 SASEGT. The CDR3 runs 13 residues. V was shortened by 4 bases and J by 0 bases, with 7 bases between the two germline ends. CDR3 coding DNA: TGTGCCAGCAGTGCGGGTCGCTCCTACGAGCAGTACTTC. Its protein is CASSAGRSYEQYF.

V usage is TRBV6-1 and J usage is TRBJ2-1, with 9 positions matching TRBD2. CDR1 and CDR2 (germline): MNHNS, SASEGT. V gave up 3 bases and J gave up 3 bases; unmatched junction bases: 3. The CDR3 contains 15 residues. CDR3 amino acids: CASSDSGRGYNEQFF. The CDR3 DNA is TGTGCCAGCAGTGATAGCGGGAGAGGCTACAATGAGCAGTTCTTC.

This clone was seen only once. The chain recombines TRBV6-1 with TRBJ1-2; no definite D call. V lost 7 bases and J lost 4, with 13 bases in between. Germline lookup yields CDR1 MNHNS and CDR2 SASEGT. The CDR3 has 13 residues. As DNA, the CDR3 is TGTGCCAGCACAATGGCAGGTGGCTATGGCTACACCTTC. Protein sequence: CASTMAGGYGYTF.

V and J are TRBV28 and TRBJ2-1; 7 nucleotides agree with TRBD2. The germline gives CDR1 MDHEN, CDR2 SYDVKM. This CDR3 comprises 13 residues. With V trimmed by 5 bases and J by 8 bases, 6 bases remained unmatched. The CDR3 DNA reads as TGTGCCAGCAGTCTCCTGGGGGGGGATGAGCAGTTCTTC. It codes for CASSLLGGDEQFF.

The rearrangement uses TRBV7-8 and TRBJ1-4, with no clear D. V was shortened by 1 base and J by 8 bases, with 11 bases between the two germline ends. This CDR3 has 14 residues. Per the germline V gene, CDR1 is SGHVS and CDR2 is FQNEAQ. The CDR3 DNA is TGTGCCAGCAGCTTAGACAGTAGACGCGAAAAACTGTTTTTT. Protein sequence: CASSLDSRREKLFF.

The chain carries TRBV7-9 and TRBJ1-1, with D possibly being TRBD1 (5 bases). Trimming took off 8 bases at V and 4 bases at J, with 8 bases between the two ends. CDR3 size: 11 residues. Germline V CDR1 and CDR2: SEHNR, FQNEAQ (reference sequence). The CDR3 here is CASGRGTEAFF. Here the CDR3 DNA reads TGTGCCAGCGGGAGGGGCACTGAAGCTTTCTTT.

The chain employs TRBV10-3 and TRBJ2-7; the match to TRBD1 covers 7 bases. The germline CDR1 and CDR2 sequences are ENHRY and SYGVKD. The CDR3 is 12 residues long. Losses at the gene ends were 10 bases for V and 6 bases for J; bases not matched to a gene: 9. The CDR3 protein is CATNDRAGEQYF. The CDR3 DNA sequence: TGTGCCACTAACGACAGGGCTGGCGAGCAGTACTTC.

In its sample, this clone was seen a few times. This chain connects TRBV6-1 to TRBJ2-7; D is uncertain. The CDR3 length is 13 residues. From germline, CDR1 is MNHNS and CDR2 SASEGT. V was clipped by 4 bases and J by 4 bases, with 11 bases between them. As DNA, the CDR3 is TGTGCCAGCAGTGGAGGCAGCCTATACGAGCAGTACTTC. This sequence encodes CASSGGSLYEQYF.

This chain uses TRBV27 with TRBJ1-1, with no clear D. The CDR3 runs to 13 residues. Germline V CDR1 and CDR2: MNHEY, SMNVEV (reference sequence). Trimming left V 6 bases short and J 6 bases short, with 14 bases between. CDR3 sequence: CASRPSMRAEAFF. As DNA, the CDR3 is TGTGCCAGCAGGCCCTCCATGAGGGCTGAAGCTTTCTTT.